This TCR beta chain was retrieved from a study of blood T cell repertoires in COVID-19. Using immunoSEQ multiplex PCR, the repertoire was profiled, and TCRdb retains in-frame clones only, with some absent. The sample holds approximately 300,000 clones, roughly 89% seen once. Participants were placed into cohorts based on the clinical history they reported. This CDR3 comprises 14 residues. Unmatched junction bases numbered 2, after V lost 1 base and J lost 4 bases. Germline lookup yields CDR1 LNHDA and CDR2 SQIVND (reference sequence). This chain connects TRBV19 to TRBJ2-3; the match to TRBD1 covers 7 bases. The sequence derives from a man aged 55-75 years who had recovered from COVID-19. Sequenced input: PBMCs or T cells enriched from blood (not recorded which). CDR3 DNA sequence: TGTGCCAGTAGTATAGGGACAGGAGCAGATACGCAGTATTTT. It is translated as CASSIGTGADTQYF.